This TCR beta chain was identified during a study of CD4+ T cells in melanoma. CDR1 is MGHRA, CDR2 YSYEKL, per germline. The length of the CDR3 is 17 residues. The method was immunoSEQ multiplex PCR; TCRdb's version includes in-frame clones alone and lacks a portion of them. Here the sample spans nearly 50,000 clones, 89% being singletons. General study results and limits: Reportedly, melanoma neoantigen-specific CD4+ T cells showed varied differentiation states.

A remark on this clone: Its matching antigen is unknown.

This clonotype originated in a human donor with melanoma. Sequenced input: peripheral blood. This rearrangement joins TRBV4-1 to TRBJ2-5; 9 bases fit TRBD1. With the DNA end fitting TRBJ2-7 better, the J assignment may be wrong. This chain's CDR3 is CASSQEGSGTGRDEQYF. CDR3 nucleotides: TGCGCCAGCAGCCAAGAGGGGTCAGGGACAGGGAGAGACGAGCAGTACTTC.